Given below is one T cell receptor (beta chain) in context. Its antigen is not known. The data belong to a study of tissue T cells after allogeneic stem cell transplantation. Study-wide background: Viable blood and marrow gave sorted CD3+ T cells if numbers allowed. Findings of the study overall: Within patients, tissue anatomy strongly shaped TCR repertoire composition. Motif-based clustering found tissue-specific repertoire signatures shared across patients, though few clones were shared.

TCRbeta CDR3 was sequenced at survey depth with template counts. Repertoires were generated with immunoSEQ multiplex PCR, while TCRdb's copy carries only in-frame clones and drops some. This table has approximately 720 clones, around half appearing once. The specimen was blood, collected at autopsy. The source of this sequence is a male patient over 55 with steroid-refractory graft-versus-host disease after an allogeneic stem cell transplant. The T cells may come from the graft donor.

DNA of the CDR3: TGTGCCAGCAGCCCGACTTGGGCGGGGATTTACGAGCAGTACTTC. Translated, it gives CASSPTWAGIYEQYF. This sequence joins TRBV5-6 and TRBJ2-7; D possibly corresponds to TRBD2 (6 bases). CDR3 size: 15 residues. V was trimmed by 4 bases and J by 4 bases, leaving 18 bases between them. Looked up from germline, CDR1 is SGHDT and CDR2 is YYEEEE.